The rows below give T cell receptor beta chains drawn from one sample of a study of blood T cell repertoires in COVID-19. Libraries were prepared by immunoSEQ multiplex PCR; TCRdb keeps only in-frame clonotypes and omits some of them. There are roughly 150,000 clones in the sample; about 85% occur only once, and less than 6.5% lies in the top ten. Specimen: peripheral blood. These TCRs come from a woman aged 50 to 60 with COVID-19, enrolled during active disease. CDR3s include the opening cysteine and the closing phenylalanine or tryptophan. D genes are given only for firm matches. Rows may omit the clone size; those that give it use once, few, many or a size class.

size	V	J	D	CDR3	DNA
NA	TRBV27	TRBJ1-4	NA	CASAGGVGEKLFF	TGTGCCAGCGCCGGGGGGGTGGGCGAAAAACTGTTTTTT
few	TRBV6-1	TRBJ1-2	TRBD1	CASSDTGAYGYTF	TGTGCCAGCAGTGATACAGGGGCCTATGGCTACACCTTC
NA	TRBV7-2	TRBJ2-1	TRBD1	CASSLEDRPYNEQFF	TGTGCCAGCAGCTTAGAGGACAGGCCTTACAATGAGCAGTTCTTC
once	TRBV7-2	TRBJ2-5	TRBD2	CASSLDPSGGETQYF	TGTGCCAGCAGCTTAGATCCTAGCGGGGGGGAGACCCAGTACTTC
NA	TRBV14	TRBJ1-4	TRBD1	CASSRGQGNEKLFF	TGTGCCAGCAGCCGGGGACAGGGGAACGAAAAACTGTTTTTT
once	TRBV4-2	TRBJ2-5	TRBD2	CASSQFGGSGAVQETQYF	TGTGCCAGCAGCCAATTCGGGGGTAGCGGGGCGGTCCAAGAGACCCAGTACTTC
NA	TRBV3-1/TRBV3-2	TRBJ2-2	TRBD1	CASSRGTGVYGELFF	TGTGCCAGCAGCCGTGGGACAGGGGTTTACGGGGAGCTGTTTTTT
NA	TRBV19	TRBJ2-1	NA	CASKYASSYNEQFF	TGTGCCAGTAAATACGCGAGCTCCTACAATGAGCAGTTCTTC
NA	TRBV14	TRBJ1-5	NA	CASSQEEGRDRNQPQHF	TGTGCCAGCAGCCAAGAAGAAGGCAGGGATCGCAATCAGCCCCAGCATTTT
once	TRBV6-6	TRBJ2-4	NA	CASSLKPDTRLAKNIQYF	TGTGCCAGCAGTCTAAAACCCGACACCCGGCTAGCCAAAAACATTCAGTACTTC
NA	TRBV5-1	TRBJ2-7	TRBD2	CASNQAGGYEQYF	TGCGCCAGCAATCAAGCCGGGGGGTACGAGCAGTACTTC
once	TRBV12-5	TRBJ2-3	TRBD1	CASATGAGSAASTDTQYF	TGTGCTAGCGCCACAGGGGCGGGTTCTGCTGCGAGCACAGATACGCAGTATTTT
NA	TRBV29-1	TRBJ2-5	TRBD1	CSVNPGTGLEGETQYF	TGCAGCGTTAACCCCGGGACAGGGTTAGAGGGAGAGACCCAGTACTTC